This T cell receptor (beta chain) was documented in a study of blood T cell repertoires in COVID-19. The overall study: Acute and convalescent COVID-19 specimens originated in the United States, Italy and Spain. From T cells, B-cell-depleted T cells, or PBMCs came the material, which was cDNA or gDNA.

Under the authors' procedure: Estimated nucleated cell counts came from reference gene primer amplification. Assay used: immunoSEQ multiplex PCR; TCRdb lists only in-frame clones, some missing. Clone size and V and J calls were adopted from that table, with D and trimming inferred from the DNA. The table includes approximately 40,000 clones, approximately 88% detected once. This clone was seen a single time. The sequence was collected from a human donor in a cohort sampled during active COVID-19. The sample comprised peripheral blood.

The CDR3 DNA follows: TGTGCCAGCAGCACTTCGACAGGGGCCTACGAGCAGTACTTC. Amino acids: CASSTSTGAYEQYF. This chain uses TRBV6-5 with TRBJ2-7; 8 nucleotides match TRBD1. With 6 bases clipped from V and 2 bases from J, the junction kept 6 bases outside the gene matches. Germline assignment: CDR1 MNHEY and CDR2 SVGAGI. This CDR3 comprises 14 residues.